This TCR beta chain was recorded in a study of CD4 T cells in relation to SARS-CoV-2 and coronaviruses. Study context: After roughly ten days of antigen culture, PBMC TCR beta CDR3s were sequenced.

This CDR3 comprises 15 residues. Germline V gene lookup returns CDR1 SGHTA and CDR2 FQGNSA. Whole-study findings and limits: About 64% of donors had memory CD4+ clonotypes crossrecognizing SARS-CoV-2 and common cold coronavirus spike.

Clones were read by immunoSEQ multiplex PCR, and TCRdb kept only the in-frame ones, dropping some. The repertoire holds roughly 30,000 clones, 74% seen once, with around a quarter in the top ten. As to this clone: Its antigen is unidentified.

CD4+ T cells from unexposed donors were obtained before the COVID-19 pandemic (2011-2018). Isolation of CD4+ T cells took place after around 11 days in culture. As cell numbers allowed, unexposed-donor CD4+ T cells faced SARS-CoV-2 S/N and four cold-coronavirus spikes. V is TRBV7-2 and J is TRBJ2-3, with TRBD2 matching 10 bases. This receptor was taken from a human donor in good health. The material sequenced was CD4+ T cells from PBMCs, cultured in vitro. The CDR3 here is CAGSSGGPSTDTQYF. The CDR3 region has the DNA TGTGCGGGGTCTAGCGGGGGCCCTAGCACAGATACGCAGTATTTT.